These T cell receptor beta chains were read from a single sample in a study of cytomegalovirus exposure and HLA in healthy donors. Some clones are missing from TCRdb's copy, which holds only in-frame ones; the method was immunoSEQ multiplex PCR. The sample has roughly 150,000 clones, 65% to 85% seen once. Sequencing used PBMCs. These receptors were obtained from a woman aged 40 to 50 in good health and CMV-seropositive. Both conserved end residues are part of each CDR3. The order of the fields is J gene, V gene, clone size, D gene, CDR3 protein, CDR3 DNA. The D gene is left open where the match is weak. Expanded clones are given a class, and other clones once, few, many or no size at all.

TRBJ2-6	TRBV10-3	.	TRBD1	CAISEPTGGGSGANGLTF	TGTGCCATCAGTGAGCCAACAGGGGGAGGTTCTGGGGCCAACGGCCTGACTTTC
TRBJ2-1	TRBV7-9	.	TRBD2	CASSETPLAGGKEQFF	TGTGCCAGCAGCGAAACCCCGCTAGCGGGGGGTAAGGAGCAGTTCTTC
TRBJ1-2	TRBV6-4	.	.	CASSDAGELGYTF	TGTGCCAGCAGTGATGCAGGGGAACTTGGCTACACCTTC
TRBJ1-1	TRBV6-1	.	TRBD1	CASSERTGFKRDTEAFF	TGTGCCAGCAGTGAAAGGACAGGGTTTAAGAGGGACACTGAAGCTTTCTTT
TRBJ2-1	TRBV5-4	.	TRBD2	CASSPSGGSSYNEQFF	TGTGCCAGCAGCCCCAGCGGCGGGAGCTCCTACAATGAGCAGTTCTTC
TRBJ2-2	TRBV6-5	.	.	CASSYVSTNTGELFF	TGTGCCAGCAGTTACGTGTCCACGAACACCGGGGAGCTGTTTTTT
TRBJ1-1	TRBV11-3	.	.	CASSPGGLNTEAFF	TGTGCCAGCAGCCCGGGAGGGTTGAACACTGAAGCTTTCTTT
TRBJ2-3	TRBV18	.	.	CASSPSGLTTDTQYF	TGTGCCAGCTCACCATCAGGACTCACCACAGATACGCAGTATTTT
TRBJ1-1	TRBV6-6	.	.	CASRTRRSTEAFF	TGTGCCAGCAGAACCAGGAGGAGCACTGAAGCTTTCTTT
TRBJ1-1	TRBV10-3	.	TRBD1	CAIRRTGANTEAFF	TGTGCCATCAGAAGGACAGGGGCGAACACTGAAGCTTTCTTT
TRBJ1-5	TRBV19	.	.	CASRGQGLGLQHF	TGTGCCAGTAGGGGACAAGGTTTGGGGCTCCAGCATTTT
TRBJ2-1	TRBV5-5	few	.	CASSRGEDEQFF	TGTGCCAGCAGCCGGGGAGAGGATGAGCAGTTCTTC
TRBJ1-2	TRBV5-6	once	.	CASSLSVDGYTF	TGTGCCAGCAGCTTGTCGGTAGATGGCTACACCTTC
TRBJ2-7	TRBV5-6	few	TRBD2	CASSRLAGAKGNYEQYF	TGTGCCAGCAGCCGACTAGCGGGGGCAAAGGGGAACTACGAGCAGTACTTC
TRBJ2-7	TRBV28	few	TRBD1	CASSVGQGNTYEQYF	TGTGCCAGCAGTGTGGGACAGGGGAACACCTACGAGCAGTACTTC
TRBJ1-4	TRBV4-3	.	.	CASSQDPPGGANGEKLFF	TGCGCCAGCAGCCAAGATCCGCCAGGCGGGGCGAACGGCGAAAAACTGTTTTTT
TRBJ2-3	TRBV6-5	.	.	CASSHQTASRDTQYF	TGTGCCAGCAGCCATCAGACAGCGAGCAGAGATACGCAGTATTTT
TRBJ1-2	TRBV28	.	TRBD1	CASSLGQALYGYTF	TGTGCCAGCAGTTTAGGACAGGCCCTCTATGGCTACACCTTC
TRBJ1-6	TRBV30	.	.	CAWMAAGVKYNSPLHF	TGTGCCTGGATGGCCGCAGGGGTGAAGTATAATTCACCCCTCCACTTT
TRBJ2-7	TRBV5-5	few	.	CASSLEAGYEQYF	TGTGCCAGCAGCTTGGAGGCGGGCTACGAGCAGTACTTC
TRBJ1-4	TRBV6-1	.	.	CASRMAGNEKLFF	TGTGCCAGCAGAATGGCCGGGAATGAAAAACTGTTTTTT
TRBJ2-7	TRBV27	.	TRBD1	CASRITGGIYEQYF	TGTGCCAGCAGAATAACAGGGGGAATCTACGAGCAGTACTTC
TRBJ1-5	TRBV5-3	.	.	CARSLAGHRSRQPQHF	TGTGCCAGAAGCTTGGCCGGACATCGGTCCAGGCAGCCCCAGCATTTT
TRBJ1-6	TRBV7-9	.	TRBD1	CASSIRTGKNNSPLHF	TGTGCCAGCAGCATTCGGACAGGGAAGAATAATTCACCCCTCCACTTT
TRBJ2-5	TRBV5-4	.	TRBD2	CASSPGLAGARRETQYF	TGTGCCAGCAGCCCGGGACTAGCGGGGGCCCGGCGTGAGACCCAGTACTTC
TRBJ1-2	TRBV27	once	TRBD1	CASSPRTGHGYTF	TGTGCCAGCAGTCCGAGGACAGGGCATGGCTACACCTTC
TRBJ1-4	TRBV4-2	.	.	CASSQDSSYEKLFF	TGTGCCAGCAGCCAGGACAGTTCCTATGAAAAACTGTTTTTT
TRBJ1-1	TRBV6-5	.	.	CASSDTAYTEAFF	TGTGCCAGCAGCGACACGGCTTACACTGAAGCTTTCTTT
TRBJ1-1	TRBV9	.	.	CASSATGTTEAFF	TGTGCCAGCAGCGCAACAGGAACCACTGAAGCTTTCTTT
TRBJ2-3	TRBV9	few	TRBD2	CASSGTSGGTDTQYF	TGTGCCAGCAGCGGTACTAGCGGGGGCACAGATACGCAGTATTTT
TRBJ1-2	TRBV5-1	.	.	CASSPEGGPRDRYGYTF	TGCGCCAGCAGCCCGGAGGGCGGGCCCCGGGACCGTTATGGCTACACCTTC
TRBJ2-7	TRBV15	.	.	CATSRTRIYEQYF	TGTGCCACCAGCAGGACTCGGATCTACGAGCAGTACTTC
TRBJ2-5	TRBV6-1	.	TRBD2	CASSESVAGAKGTQYF	TGTGCTAGCAGTGAATCAGTAGCGGGGGCGAAGGGGACCCAGTACTTC
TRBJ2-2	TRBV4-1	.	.	CASSQDDRDWAGELFF	TGCGCCAGCAGCCAAGACGACCGTGACTGGGCCGGGGAGCTGTTTTTT
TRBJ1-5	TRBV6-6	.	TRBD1	CASSGDRTYSNQPQHF	TGTGCCAGCAGTGGGGACAGAACATATAGCAATCAGCCCCAGCATTTT
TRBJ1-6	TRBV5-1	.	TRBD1	CASSLEPRQGANSPLHF	TGCGCCAGCAGCTTGGAACCGAGACAGGGCGCTAATTCACCCCTCCACTTT
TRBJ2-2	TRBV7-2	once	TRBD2	CASSFSGGIGGELFF	TGTGCCAGCAGCTTCAGCGGGGGCATCGGCGGGGAGCTGTTTTTT
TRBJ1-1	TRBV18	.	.	CASSPLRGDTEAFF	TGTGCCAGCTCACCACTCAGGGGAGACACTGAAGCTTTCTTT
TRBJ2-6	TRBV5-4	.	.	CASSLQAAGANVLTF	TGTGCCAGCAGCTTACAGGCTGCCGGGGCCAACGTCCTGACTTTC
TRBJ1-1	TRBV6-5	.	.	CASSYSGGNTEAFF	TGTGCCAGCAGTTACTCGGGGGGGAACACTGAAGCTTTCTTT